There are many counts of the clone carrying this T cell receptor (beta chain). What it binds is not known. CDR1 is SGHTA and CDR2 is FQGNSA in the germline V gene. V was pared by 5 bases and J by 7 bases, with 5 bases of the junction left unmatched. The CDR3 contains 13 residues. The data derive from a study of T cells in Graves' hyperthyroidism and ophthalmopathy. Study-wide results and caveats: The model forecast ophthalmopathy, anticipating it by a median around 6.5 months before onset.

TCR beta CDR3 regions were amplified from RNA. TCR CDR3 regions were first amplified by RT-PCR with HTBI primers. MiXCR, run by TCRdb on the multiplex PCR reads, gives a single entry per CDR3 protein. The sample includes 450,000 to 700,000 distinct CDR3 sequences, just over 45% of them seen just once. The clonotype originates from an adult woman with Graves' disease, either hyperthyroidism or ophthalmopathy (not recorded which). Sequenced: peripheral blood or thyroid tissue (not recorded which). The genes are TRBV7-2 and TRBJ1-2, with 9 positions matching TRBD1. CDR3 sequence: CASSAGTGSGYTF. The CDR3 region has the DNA TGTGCCAGCAGCGCGGGGACAGGGAGTGGCTACACCTTC.